Presented here are 10 T cell receptor beta chains from one specimen sequenced in a study of T cell responses to AZD1222 COVID-19 vaccine. Profiled with immunoSEQ multiplex PCR; TCRdb holds only in-frame clones, not every one. The sample yields some 120,000 clones, approximately 89% seen once. The material sequenced was peripheral blood, taken on day 0 of AZD1222 vaccination. These receptors were collected from an adult in good health.

The chain links TRBV2 to TRBJ1-2; D perhaps matches TRBD1 (5 bases). Trimming took 4 bases from V and 5 from J, leaving 20 bases between them. The germline V gene has CDR1 SNHLY and CDR2 FYNNEI. This CDR3 spans 16 amino acids. CDR3 nucleotides: TGTGCCAGCAGTGGGGGCCGGGACGGTGGGGTATATGGCTACACCTTC. It is translated as CASSGGRDGGVYGYTF.

The V call is TRBV2, the J call TRBJ1-5; D remains unclear. The CDR3 has 11 residues. Per the germline V gene, CDR1 is SNHLY and CDR2 is FYNNEI. V lost 4 bases and J 7 bases, leaving 5 bases between the germline ends. CDR3 loop: CASSVRQPQHF. CDR3 DNA: TGTGCCAGCAGTGTTCGACAGCCCCAGCATTTT. The full variable domain, in which reference TRBV2 and TRBJ1-5 provide the parts outside the CDR3, is EPEVTQTPSHQVTQMGQEVILRCVPISNHLYFYWYRQILGQKVEFLVSFYNNEISEKSEIFDDQFSVERPDGSNFTLKIRSTKLEDSAMYFCASSVRQPQHFGDGTRLSIL.

This chain links TRBV2 with TRBJ1-6; no clear D. The germline V gene encodes CDR1 SNHLY and CDR2 FYNNEI. With 8 bases removed from V and 6 bases from J, the gap between germline ends came to 17 bases. This CDR3 has 15 amino acids. CDR3: CASVAGRASNSPLHF. The CDR3 DNA reads TGTGCCAGCGTTGCGGGAAGGGCCTCTAATTCACCCCTCCACTTT.

The chain combines TRBV13 with TRBJ2-3; TRBD2 is a possible D gene (6 bases). The germline gives CDR1 PRHDT, CDR2 FYEKMQ (reference sequence). V was pared by 6 bases and J by 6 bases, with 19 bases between. This CDR3 spans 15 amino acids. The CDR3 nucleotides are TGTGCCAGCAGTCCACGGGGGAGGAGTCCCGATACGCAGTATTTT. It encodes CASSPRGRSPDTQYF.

The chain links TRBV19 to TRBJ2-7; no clear D. Germline lookup yields CDR1 LNHDA and CDR2 SQIVND (reference sequence). Trimming pared 3 bases from V and 2 bases from J, leaving 14 bases between. The CDR3 sequence is 15 residues long. CDR3 amino acids: CASSIWARGTYEQYF. As DNA, the CDR3 is TGTGCCAGTAGTATTTGGGCTCGCGGCACCTACGAGCAGTACTTC. Based on the CDR3 plus reference TRBV19 and TRBJ2-7, the full variable domain is DGGITQSPKYLFRKEGQNVTLSCEQNLNHDAMYWYRQDPGQGLRLIYYSQIVNDFQKGDIAEGYSVSREKKESFPLTVTSAQKNPTAFYLCASSIWARGTYEQYFGPGTRLTVT.

The genes are TRBV3-1 (or the pseudogene TRBV3-2) and TRBJ2-5, with 7 bases fitting TRBD2. Germline V gene sequence: CDR1 LGHDT, CDR2 YNNKEL (reference sequence). The CDR3 is 16 amino acids. The V gene end was trimmed by 3 bases and the J gene end by 2 bases; junction bases not matched to a gene: 9. The CDR3 DNA sequence: TGTGCCAGCAGCCACCCCCTGGGGGGGGGTCAAGAGACCCAGTACTTC. Amino acids: CASSHPLGGGQETQYF.

The gene calls are TRBV30 and TRBJ2-7; 8 nucleotides line up with TRBD2. The CDR3 runs to 14 residues. Germline trimming cut 0 bases from V and 2 bases from J; bases unmatched to any gene: 3. The germline gives CDR1 GTSNPN, CDR2 SVGIG (reference sequence). CDR3 loop: CAWSVRGGTYEQYF. In DNA, the CDR3 is TGTGCCTGGAGTGTCCGGGGGGGGACCTACGAGCAGTACTTC.

The rearrangement joins TRBV3-1 (or the pseudogene TRBV3-2) to TRBJ2-5; a weak D match, TRBD2 (6 bases). With 2 bases removed from V and 5 bases from J, the gap between germline ends came to 15 bases. From germline, CDR1 is LGHDT and CDR2 YNNKEL (reference sequence). This CDR3 is built from 15 residues. The DNA for the CDR3 is TGTGCCAGCAGCCAATCGTCCGGGAGTGGGGAGACCCAGTACTTC. It yields the protein CASSQSSGSGETQYF.

A single count supports this clone. The chain recombines TRBV10-2 with TRBJ1-1; 8 positions match TRBD1. V gave up 6 bases and J gave up 7 bases; unmatched junction bases: 22. There are 18 residues in the CDR3. CDR1 and CDR2 from the germline V gene are WSHSY and SAAADI. CDR3 nucleotides: TGCGCCAGCAGAGCAGGGGACAGGTTTTCTGACGGGGGAAATGAAGCTTTCTTT. Translation gives CASRAGDRFSDGGNEAFF.

CDR3 in DNA: TGTGCCAGCAGCTTAGCTGCCCAGCGGCCTAACAATGAGCAGTTCTTC. It codes for CASSLAAQRPNNEQFF. The J gene is TRBJ2-1, the V gene TRBV7-6; possibly TRBD2 for D (5 bases). From germline, CDR1 is SGHVS and CDR2 FNYEAQ. CDR3 length: 16 residues. Trimming cost V 0 bases and J 5 bases, with 14 bases left between them.